The TCR beta chain under discussion was sequenced for a study of blood T cell repertoires in COVID-19. Germline V gene data show CDR1 as MNHEY and CDR2 as SVGAGI. The CDR3 is 13 amino acids. The V gene end was trimmed by 5 bases and the J gene end by 4 bases; junction bases not matched to a gene: 4. Data came from immunoSEQ multiplex PCR; TCRdb stores just in-frame clones and leaves some out. The table includes approximately 120,000 clones, 80% to 85% detected once. The genes are TRBV6-5 and TRBJ2-7, with 8 bases lining up with TRBD1. This TCR derives from a man younger than 40 who had recovered from COVID-19. The material sequenced was PBMCs or T cells enriched from blood (not recorded which). The CDR3 region has the DNA TGTGCCAGCAGTCAGGACAGGGAATACGAGCAGTACGTC. It yields the protein CASSQDREYEQYV.